This paragraph covers one TCR beta chain sequence. The sample carries other DNA sequences with the same CDR3. In germline, CDR1 is MNHEY, CDR2 SMNVEV (reference sequence). The CDR3 sequence is 13 residues long. Trimming removed 2 bases from V and 4 bases from J, with 6 bases in between. The protocol was immunoSEQ multiplex PCR, while the TCRdb copy is restricted to in-frame clones and leaves out a portion. Here the sample spans under 250,000 clones, 65% to 85% being singletons. This sample is drawn from a study of blood T cell repertoires in COVID-19. Sequenced sample: peripheral blood. The chain recombines TRBV27 with TRBJ2-1, with D maybe TRBD2 (5 bases). The sequence was obtained from a man aged 35 to 55 with active or convalescent COVID-19. The CDR3 DNA reads TGTGCCAGCAGTTTACCGGGATACAATGAGCAGTTCTTC. Translation: CASSLPGYNEQFF.